The rows below give T cell receptor beta chains drawn from one sample of a study of response to subunit inactivated influenza vaccine. TCRdb processed the RT-PCR reads anew with MiXCR; each CDR3 protein has one entry. The sample yields 500,000 to 550,000 distinct CDR3 sequences, around 21% seen once. These data were also filed under a second study, of T cells expressing NK-cell markers.

Sequencing used CD4+ T cells sorted from PBMCs, obtained about 11 days after vaccination. These receptor sequences come from a man between 45 and 60 years old who received an inactivated influenza vaccine. Both conserved end residues are trimmed from each CDR3. Fields, in order: J gene, V gene, clone size, CDR3 protein. Only part of the rows carry a size: once, few, many, or a class if the clone is expanded.

J: TRBJ2-1; V: TRBV6-4; size: NA; CDR3: ASSPLPGNEQF
J: TRBJ2-5; V: TRBV5-1; size: NA; CDR3: ASSLATPKTQY
J: TRBJ1-1; V: TRBV7-2; size: NA; CDR3: ASSLGRGKGGEAF
J: TRBJ2-3; V: TRBV10-3; size: NA; CDR3: AIGTTTDTQY
J: TRBJ2-7; V: TRBV4-1; size: once; CDR3: ASSPTGARSYEQY
J: TRBJ1-3; V: TRBV7-9; size: few; CDR3: ASSLGQGAGNTIY
J: TRBJ2-2; V: TRBV7-2; size: few; CDR3: ASSWFGRGGAGELF
J: TRBJ1-5; V: TRBV5-1; size: many; CDR3: ASSLDAGDNQPQH
J: TRBJ2-3; V: TRBV3-1; size: NA; CDR3: ASSASGSISDTQY
J: TRBJ1-2; V: TRBV27; size: NA; CDR3: ASSPTILSPGYT
J: TRBJ1-3; V: TRBV30; size: NA; CDR3: AWSRDLGNTIY
J: TRBJ2-2; V: TRBV24-1; size: few; CDR3: ATSSYLMSGELF
J: TRBJ2-1; V: TRBV4-2; size: NA; CDR3: ASSQVGGLIYNEQF
J: TRBJ1-2; V: TRBV24-1; size: NA; CDR3: ATSDTSTGAGGYT
J: TRBJ1-6; V: TRBV7-2; size: many; CDR3: ATGTGASSSYNSPLH
J: TRBJ1-2; V: TRBV5-1; size: NA; CDR3: ASSLRTDNYGYT
J: TRBJ1-2; V: TRBV4-2; size: NA; CDR3: ASSLGTQSYGYT
J: TRBJ1-6; V: TRBV2; size: many; CDR3: ASTQNSPLH
J: TRBJ2-5; V: TRBV9; size: few; CDR3: ASTRTGGFGETQY
J: TRBJ1-2; V: TRBV18; size: few; CDR3: ASSPKPNYGYT
J: TRBJ1-1; V: TRBV10-3; size: many; CDR3: AISNKLQNTEAF
J: TRBJ2-7; V: TRBV6-5; size: NA; CDR3: ASSYTSGRGPYEQY
J: TRBJ1-2; V: TRBV12-3/TRBV12-4; size: NA; CDR3: ASSPGFGAAYGYT
J: TRBJ1-1; V: TRBV5-1; size: few; CDR3: ASSKDPQNTEAF
J: TRBJ2-1; V: TRBV12-3/TRBV12-4; size: many; CDR3: ASSNGQATYTEQF
J: TRBJ2-1; V: TRBV19; size: NA; CDR3: ASSLRTGINEQF
J: TRBJ2-2; V: TRBV12-3/TRBV12-4; size: NA; CDR3: ASSSWTANTGELF
J: TRBJ2-5; V: TRBV20-1; size: few; CDR3: SARWLLAPKEETQY
J: TRBJ1-5; V: TRBV6-1; size: NA; CDR3: ASRLRGGSQPQH
J: TRBJ2-7; V: TRBV20-1; size: NA; CDR3: SAMKPGLAGPLTEQY
J: TRBJ2-7; V: TRBV7-2; size: NA; CDR3: ASSLEDGYYEQY
J: TRBJ2-7; V: TRBV7-6; size: many; CDR3: ASSLVPGATEQY
J: TRBJ2-5; V: TRBV6-2/TRBV6-3; size: few; CDR3: ASSDRGLNQETQY
J: TRBJ1-1; V: TRBV7-9; size: NA; CDR3: ASSLITGENTEAF
J: TRBJ1-5; V: TRBV20-1; size: many; CDR3: SASRGAGQPQH
J: TRBJ2-1; V: TRBV10-3; size: few; CDR3: AISDRVLASGVGEQF
J: TRBJ1-2; V: TRBV4-3; size: NA; CDR3: ASSQDWVGDYGYT
J: TRBJ2-2; V: TRBV29-1; size: NA; CDR3: SVGLGTNTGELF
J: TRBJ1-1; V: TRBV5-6; size: NA; CDR3: ASSLGTGGAGTEAF
J: TRBJ2-5; V: TRBV12-3/TRBV12-4; size: few; CDR3: ASTPTMGQGQETQY
J: TRBJ2-6; V: TRBV12-3/TRBV12-4; size: many; CDR3: ASSPPRGAFLGSGANVLT
J: TRBJ1-1; V: TRBV12-3/TRBV12-4; size: few; CDR3: ASNGQMNTEAF
J: TRBJ1-4; V: TRBV7-2; size: NA; CDR3: ASSEGSQRLF
J: TRBJ1-4; V: TRBV7-6; size: few; CDR3: ASSSTSWGEKLF
J: TRBJ2-7; V: TRBV7-2; size: few; CDR3: ASSSLRGSHEQY
J: TRBJ2-5; V: TRBV12-3/TRBV12-4; size: few; CDR3: ASSLDGPGETQY
J: TRBJ2-5; V: TRBV5-5; size: few; CDR3: ASSLAPSRGQETQY
J: TRBJ2-7; V: TRBV7-3; size: few; CDR3: ANGIPGD
J: TRBJ2-7; V: TRBV7-2; size: NA; CDR3: ASSLDVLYYEQY
J: TRBJ2-1; V: TRBV20-1; size: few; CDR3: SASSGGLSNEQF
J: TRBJ2-7; V: TRBV10-3; size: NA; CDR3: AISAGRATEAREQY
J: TRBJ2-7; V: TRBV6-2/TRBV6-3; size: few; CDR3: ASQKGGSYEQY
J: TRBJ2-1; V: TRBV5-1; size: NA; CDR3: ASSLEMTYNEQF
J: TRBJ1-2; V: TRBV5-1; size: few; CDR3: ASGINGYT
J: TRBJ2-1; V: TRBV20-1; size: NA; CDR3: SARDLRGHNEQF